This entry features one T cell receptor (beta chain) sequence. Its antigen remains unknown. The sample comes from a study of shared clonotypes between healthy human individuals. Genomic DNA from each subset was divided evenly over several immunoSEQ plates. The repertoire was sequenced with immunoSEQ multiplex PCR; TCRdb's copy has only in-frame clones and lacks some. Among some 1.1 million clones listed, around 77% were seen once. The study's findings and limits: A reduction in generation probabilities was seen for non-shared clonotypes relative to those shared by all four donors.

Between the trimmed V and J ends, which lost 1 base and 0 bases, there was a span of 4 bases. The length of the CDR3 is 14 residues. Germline V lookup: CDR1 SGHNT, CDR2 YYREEE (reference sequence). This receptor was taken from a man between 18 and 35 years old in good health. Some clones in this sample may be carry-over from other donors' samples. J is TRBJ2-2 and V is TRBV5-4; no definite D call. The sample consisted of memory CD4+ T cells from PBMCs. Regarding subset: CD45RA-negative fraction. The CDR3 DNA reads as TGTGCCAGCAGCTTGAGAGCGAACACCGGGGAGCTGTTTTTT. Translation: CASSLRANTGELFF.